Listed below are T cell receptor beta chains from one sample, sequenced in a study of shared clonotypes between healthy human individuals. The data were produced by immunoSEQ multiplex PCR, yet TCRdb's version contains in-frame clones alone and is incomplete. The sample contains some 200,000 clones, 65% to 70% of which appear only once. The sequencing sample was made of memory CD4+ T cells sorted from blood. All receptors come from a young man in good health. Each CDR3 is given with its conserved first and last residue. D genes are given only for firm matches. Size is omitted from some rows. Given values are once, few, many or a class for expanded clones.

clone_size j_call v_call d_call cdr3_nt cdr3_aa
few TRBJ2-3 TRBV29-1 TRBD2 TGCAGCGTTGAAGGGACTAGCGGGATCACAGATACGCAGTATTTT CSVEGTSGITDTQYF
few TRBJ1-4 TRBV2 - TGTGCCAGCAGAGGGGAAGGTGGAAAACTGTTTTTT CASRGEGGKLFF
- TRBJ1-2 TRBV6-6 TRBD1 TGTGCCAGCAGCTTCGACAGGGACTATGGCTACACCTTC CASSFDRDYGYTF
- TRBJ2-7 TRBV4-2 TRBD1 TGTGCCAGCAGCCAAGGGGGGACAGGGTCATACGAGCAGTACTTC CASSQGGTGSYEQYF
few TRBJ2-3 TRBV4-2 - TGTGCCAGCAGCCAAAGAACTGGAGATACGCAGTATTTT CASSQRTGDTQYF
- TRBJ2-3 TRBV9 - TGTGCCAGCAGCGTAATTCCCGGCGGGCGAAGCACAGATACGCAGTATTTT CASSVIPGGRSTDTQYF
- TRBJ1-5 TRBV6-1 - TGTGCCAGCAGTGAAAATGCGGACAGTAGCAATCAGCCCCAGCATTTT CASSENADSSNQPQHF
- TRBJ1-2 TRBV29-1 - TGCAGCGTTGAGGGGGGATCCGGCGGCTACACCTTC CSVEGGSGGYTF
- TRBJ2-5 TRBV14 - TGTGCCAGCAGCCAAGGGATCATCGGAGAGACCCAGTACTTC CASSQGIIGETQYF
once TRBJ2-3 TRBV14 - TGTGCCAGCAGCCGCACAGGAAACACAGATACGCAGTATTTT CASSRTGNTDTQYF
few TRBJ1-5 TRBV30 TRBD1 TGTGCCTGGAGCGGGACAGGGGACGGTCAGCCCCAGCATTTT CAWSGTGDGQPQHF
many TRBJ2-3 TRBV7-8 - TGTGCCAGCAGCTTATATTGGTGGTCAACTGGGAACCCCGGCACAGATACGCAGTATTTT CASSLYWWSTGNPGTDTQYF
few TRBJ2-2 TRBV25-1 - TGTGCCAGCAGTGAAATCCGGCGCGATTCGAACACCGGGGAGCTGTTTTTT CASSEIRRDSNTGELFF
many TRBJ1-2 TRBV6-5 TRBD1 TGTGCCAGCAGTTACCAAGCAGGGGGGAAAGGGTATGGCTACACCTTC CASSYQAGGKGYGYTF
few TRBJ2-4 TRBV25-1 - TGTGCCAGCAGTGCCCCGGGACCGTCCAAAAACATTCAGTACTTC CASSAPGPSKNIQYF
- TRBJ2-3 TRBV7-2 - TGTGCCAGCAGCTTAGGCTCGGGGGGCACAGATACGCAGTATTTT CASSLGSGGTDTQYF
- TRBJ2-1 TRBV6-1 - TGTGCCAGCAGTGAAGATGCCCCGCAGTTCTTC CASSEDAPQFF
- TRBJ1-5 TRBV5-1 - TGCGCCAGCAGCTTGGGATCCCCAAATCAGCCCCAGCATTTT CASSLGSPNQPQHF
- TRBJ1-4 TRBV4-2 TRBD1 TGTGCCAGCAGCCAAGATCCAGGGGGCACCCACCATAATGAAAAACTGTTTTTT CASSQDPGGTHHNEKLFF
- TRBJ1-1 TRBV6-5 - TGTGCCAGCGGGAAAACACTGAACACTGAAGCTTTCTTT CASGKTLNTEAFF
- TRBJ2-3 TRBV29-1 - TGCAGCGTGTCAGTAGAGCCGCAGTATTTT CSVSVEPQYF
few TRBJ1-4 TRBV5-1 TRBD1 TGCGCCAGCAAGAAACAGGGGGTGTATAATGAAAAACTGTTTTTT CASKKQGVYNEKLFF
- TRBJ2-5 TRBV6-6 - TGTGCCAGCAGTTTCCCGGGTGAGACCCAGTACTTC CASSFPGETQYF
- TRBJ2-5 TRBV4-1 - TGCGCCAGCAGCCAAGGCCCGACGAGGAGACAGGCACAAGAGACCCAGTACTTC CASSQGPTRRQAQETQYF
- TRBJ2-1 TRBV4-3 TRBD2 TGCGCCAGCAGCCAAGTGGGGGGGGATGGTGAGCAGTTCTTC CASSQVGGDGEQFF
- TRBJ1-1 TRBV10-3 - TGTGCCATCAGTGGGTGGGGAGCGGGCACTGAAGCTTTCTTT CAISGWGAGTEAFF
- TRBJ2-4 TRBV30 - TGTGCCGGACAATACAGCGACTTAGCCAAAAACATTCAGTACTTC CAGQYSDLAKNIQYF
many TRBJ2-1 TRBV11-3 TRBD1 TGTGCCAGCAGCTTAGTTGGAGCAGGGGGCCGGACTGAGCAGTTCTTC CASSLVGAGGRTEQFF
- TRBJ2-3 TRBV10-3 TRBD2 TGTGCCATCAAAGCTAGCGGAGATACGCAGTATTTT CAIKASGDTQYF
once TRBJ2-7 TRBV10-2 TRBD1 TGCGCCAGCAACCCGACAGGGGGCGAGCAGTACTTC CASNPTGGEQYF
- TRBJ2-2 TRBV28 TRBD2 TGTGCCAGCAGAAACGGACTAGCGGCGGACACCGGGGAGCTGTTTTTT CASRNGLAADTGELFF
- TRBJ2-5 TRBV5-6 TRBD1 TGTGCCAGCAGCTTTGGGGACAGGGACCGAGAGACCCAGTACTTC CASSFGDRDRETQYF
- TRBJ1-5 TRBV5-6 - TGTGCCAGCAGCTTGGGTCTGTATAGCAATCAGCCCCAGCATTTT CASSLGLYSNQPQHF
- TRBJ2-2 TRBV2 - TGTGCCAGCAGGACCTTCGGCACCGGGGAGCTGTTTTTT CASRTFGTGELFF
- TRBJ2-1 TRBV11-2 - TGTGCCAGCAGCTTATCTGGCGGGTGGGGCTCCTACAATGAGCAGTTCTTC CASSLSGGWGSYNEQFF
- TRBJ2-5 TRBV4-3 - TGCGCCAGCAGCCAAGATCTTGACAGCCAAGAGACCCAGTACTTC CASSQDLDSQETQYF
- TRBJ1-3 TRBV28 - TGTGCCAGCAGTTCATTATACGGGAACCGGCGGGACACCATATATTTT CASSSLYGNRRDTIYF
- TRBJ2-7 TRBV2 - TGTGCCAGCAGTCTGGCCGTAACCCACTACGAGCAGTACTTC CASSLAVTHYEQYF
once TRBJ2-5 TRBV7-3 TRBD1 TGTGCCAGCAGCCCACAGGGGGCGGAGACCCAGTACTTC CASSPQGAETQYF
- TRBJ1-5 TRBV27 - TGTGCCAGCAGCAGTGGGGTGAGCAATCAGCCCCAGCATTTT CASSSGVSNQPQHF
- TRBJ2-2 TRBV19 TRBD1 TGTGCCAGTATAGGACAGGGCAGGTTCACCGGGGAGCTGTTTTTT CASIGQGRFTGELFF
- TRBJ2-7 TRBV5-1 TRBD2 TGCGCCAGCAGCGTGGGACTAGCGGCTCCTCTAAACGAGCAGTACTTC CASSVGLAAPLNEQYF
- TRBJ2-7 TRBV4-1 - TGCGCCAGCAGCCAAGGTCCCGGGGGCGGGAGACCCCACGAGCAGTACTTC CASSQGPGGGRPHEQYF
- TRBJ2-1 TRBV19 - TGTGCCAGTAGCAAAGACGAGGACAATGAGCAGTTCTTC CASSKDEDNEQFF
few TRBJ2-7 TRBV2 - TGTGCCAGCAGTGGGAGTAACGAGCAGTACTTC CASSGSNEQYF
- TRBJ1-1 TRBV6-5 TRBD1 TGTGCCAGCAGGGTTAGACAGGGGGCCTCTGAAGCTTTCTTT CASRVRQGASEAFF
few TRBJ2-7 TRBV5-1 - TGCGCCAGCAGCTTGGAAGGCAGGGGTGACGAGCAGTACTTC CASSLEGRGDEQYF
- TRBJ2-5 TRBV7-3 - TGTGCCAGCAGCTTATATGGCTACCCGAGGGAGACCCAGTACTTC CASSLYGYPRETQYF